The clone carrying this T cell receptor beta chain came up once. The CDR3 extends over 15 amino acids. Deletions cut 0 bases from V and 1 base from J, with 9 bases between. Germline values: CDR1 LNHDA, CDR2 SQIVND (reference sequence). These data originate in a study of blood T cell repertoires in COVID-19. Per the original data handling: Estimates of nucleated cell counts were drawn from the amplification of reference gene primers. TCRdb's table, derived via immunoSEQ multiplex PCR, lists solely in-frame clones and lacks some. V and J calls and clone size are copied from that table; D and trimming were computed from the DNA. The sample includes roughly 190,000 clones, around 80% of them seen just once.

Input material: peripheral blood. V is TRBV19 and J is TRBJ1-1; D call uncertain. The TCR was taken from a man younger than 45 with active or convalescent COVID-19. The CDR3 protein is CASSIDVDWNTEAFF. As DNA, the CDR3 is TGTGCCAGTAGTATAGACGTGGACTGGAACACTGAAGCTTTCTTT.